The 26 T cell receptor beta chains below all came from one sample that was sequenced in a study of shared T cell receptors in the human thymus. Clones were read by immunoSEQ multiplex PCR, and TCRdb kept only the in-frame ones, dropping some. The sample records 500,000 to 550,000 clones, about 84% being singletons. These same records also appear under a second study, on human thymus T cells.

The sequencing input was thymocytes. These receptors originate from a boy in the first two years of life with a congenital heart defect.

V is TRBV25-1 and J is TRBJ2-7; 8 nucleotides match TRBD1. The ends lost 5 bases at V and 3 bases at J; junction bases unmatched: 3. This CDR3 contains 13 residues. The V gene's germline CDR1 is MGHDK and CDR2 SYGVNS. The CDR3 bases are TGTGCCAGCAGTAACGGGACAGGCTACGAGCAGTACTTC. Its translation: CASSNGTGYEQYF.

This chain uses TRBV29-1 with TRBJ2-7, with D unclear. The germline V gene encodes CDR1 SQVTM and CDR2 ANQGSEA. Trimming took 0 bases from V and 1 from J, leaving 10 bases between them. This CDR3 contains 14 residues. The CDR3 reads CSVEDRKKSYEQYF. Here the CDR3 DNA reads TGCAGCGTTGAAGACAGGAAGAAGTCCTACGAGCAGTACTTC.

J is TRBJ1-4 and V is TRBV7-9, with D possibly TRBD1 on 5 matching bases. This CDR3 comprises 13 residues. Trimming removed 7 bases at V and 3 bases at J, with 9 bases between. Per the germline V gene, CDR1 is SEHNR and CDR2 is FQNEAQ (reference sequence). This CDR3 is CASILGPNEKLFF. The CDR3 coding sequence is TGTGCCAGCATCCTGGGGCCTAATGAAAAACTGTTTTTT.

The rearrangement uses TRBV10-3 and TRBJ2-7, with 11 bases identical to TRBD2. J lost 2 bases, V lost 2 bases, and 5 bases had no gene match. Germline loops: CDR1 ENHRY, CDR2 SYGVKD. The CDR3 length is 16 residues. For the CDR3, the DNA is TGTGCCATCAGTGAGGCGACTAGCGGGACCACCTACGAGCAGTACTTC. Protein product: CAISEATSGTTYEQYF.

V and J are TRBV4-3 and TRBJ2-1; TRBD2 aligns across 8 bases. Germline values: CDR1 LGHNA, CDR2 YSLEER. The CDR3 spans 15 residues. Trimming at V came to 1 base and at J to 6 bases, leaving 5 bases not matched to a gene. The CDR3 is CASSQGGRGGNEQFF. CDR3 nucleotides: TGCGCCAGCAGCCAAGGAGGCCGGGGGGGCAATGAGCAGTTCTTC.

The chain has TRBV28 and TRBJ2-3; 7 nucleotides line up with TRBD1. The V segment lost 6 bases and the J segment 1 base; nucleotides outside the gene matches: 10. The CDR3 runs to 16 residues. The germline V gene has CDR1 MDHEN and CDR2 SYDVKM. CDR3 residues: CASSLTGTVGTDTQYF. The DNA of the CDR3 is TGTGCCAGCAGCTTGACAGGGACGGTCGGCACAGATACGCAGTATTTT.

The chain recombines TRBV25-1 with TRBJ2-2, with a weak D call TRBD1 (6 bases). This CDR3 has 15 residues. V was cut by 4 bases and J by 2 bases, with 11 bases left in between. Germline CDR1 MGHDK, CDR2 SYGVNS. The CDR3 is CASSGSGTNTGELFF. The CDR3, as DNA: TGTGCCAGCAGTGGATCCGGGACAAACACCGGGGAGCTGTTTTTT. The entire variable domain, with the rest obtained from reference TRBV25-1 and TRBJ2-2, is as follows: EADIYQTPRYLVIGTGKKITLECSQTMGHDKMYWYQQDPGMELHLIHYSYGVNSTEKGDLSSESTVSRIRTEHFPLTLESARPSHTSQYLCASSGSGTNTGELFFGEGSRLTVL.

The rearrangement links TRBV2 to TRBJ2-5; 11 positions agree with TRBD2. The CDR3 length is 18 residues. In germline, CDR1 is SNHLY, CDR2 FYNNEI. V was clipped by 1 base and J by 1 base; unmatched bases: 8. The DNA for the CDR3 is TGTGCCAGCAGTGAAGAGGGGGGACTAGCGGAAACCCAAGAGACCCAGTACTTC. It translates to CASSEEGGLAETQETQYF.

V usage is TRBV6-1 and J usage is TRBJ2-1; 10 nucleotides line up with TRBD1. After removal of 4 bases from V and 3 bases from J, the junction contained 6 bases not matched to a gene. Germline assignment: CDR1 MNHNS and CDR2 SASEGT. The CDR3 is made up of 16 amino acids. For the CDR3, the DNA is TGTGCCAGCAGTGGAGGGACAGGGGACCTCTACAATGAGCAGTTCTTC. Its translation is CASSGGTGDLYNEQFF.

V and J are TRBV18 and TRBJ2-7; 8 nucleotides agree with TRBD1. CDR1 and CDR2 from the germline V gene are KGHSH and LQKENI. There are 13 residues in the CDR3. Unmatched junction bases numbered 6, after V lost 3 bases and J lost 8 bases. The CDR3 region has the DNA TGTGCCAGCTCACCGCGGACAGGGAGTAAGCAGTACTTC. As protein: CASSPRTGSKQYF.

This rearrangement joins TRBV4-1 to TRBJ2-1; D is unclear. Germline CDR1 is MGHRA and CDR2 is YSYEKL. Trimming took off 3 bases at V and 5 bases at J, with 17 bases between the two ends. The CDR3 is made up of 16 amino acids. CDR3 DNA: TGCGCCAGCAGCCACGGCGCTAGGAACAAACACAATGAGCAGTTCTTC. This translates into CASSHGARNKHNEQFF.

The J gene is TRBJ2-3, the V gene TRBV15; 9 bases agree with TRBD2. The ends lost 8 bases at V and 8 bases at J; junction bases unmatched: 11. From germline, CDR1 is LNHNV and CDR2 YYDKDF (reference sequence). The CDR3 contains 14 residues. The chain's CDR3 is CATRGLAGVGTQYF. CDR3 sequence (DNA): TGTGCCACCCGGGGGTTAGCGGGAGTGGGTACGCAGTATTTT.

There are a few counts of this clone. V usage is TRBV7-9 and J usage is TRBJ2-6, with D perhaps TRBD2 (6 bases). The CDR3 runs 18 residues. V lost 5 bases and J 2 bases, leaving 19 bases between the germline ends. Looked up from germline, CDR1 is SEHNR and CDR2 is FQNEAQ (reference sequence). The CDR3 reads CASSRLRGRWPGANVLTF. The CDR3 DNA reads as TGTGCCAGCAGCAGACTCCGGGGGAGGTGGCCTGGGGCCAACGTCCTGACTTTC. Filled out from reference TRBV7-9 and TRBJ2-6, the complete variable domain reads DTGVSQNPRHKITKRGQNVTFRCDPISEHNRLYWYRQTLGQGPEFLTYFQNEAQLEKSRLLSDRFSAERPKGSFSTLEIQRTEQGDSAMYLCASSRLRGRWPGANVLTFGAGSRLTVL.

V is TRBV14 and J is TRBJ2-1; 16 positions match TRBD2. The V and J ends lost 2 bases and 6 bases, in that order; junction bases with no gene match: 10. Germline CDR1 is SGHDN and CDR2 is FVKESK. The length of the CDR3 is 19 residues. CDR3 in DNA: TGTGCCAGCAGCCAAAAACCCCAGGGACTAGCGGGAGGGTGCAATGAGCAGTTCTTC. It encodes CASSQKPQGLAGGCNEQFF.

The chain is built from TRBV7-2 and TRBJ1-4; D is uncertain. Trimming cost V 2 bases and J 12 bases, with 28 bases left between them. This CDR3 region has 18 residues. Per germline, CDR1 SGHTA and CDR2 FQGNSA. Here the CDR3 DNA reads TGTGCCAGCAGCTTAACGGGAGGCGAAACGCGGCCGGGTTGGGAACTGTTTTTT. Its protein product is CASSLTGGETRPGWELFF.

V and J are TRBV6-4 and TRBJ2-7; TRBD2 might be the D (6 bases). The germline V gene encodes CDR1 MRHNA and CDR2 SNTAGT. The V and J ends lost 6 bases and 6 bases respectively, with 15 bases between them. The CDR3 extends over 13 amino acids. This CDR3 is CASRDGGKGEQYF. CDR3 DNA sequence: TGTGCCAGCAGGGATGGCGGGAAAGGCGAGCAGTACTTC.

J is TRBJ2-7 and V is TRBV5-1, with TRBD2 matching over 13 bases. The junction had 9 bases not matched to a gene; V was cut back by 4 bases and J by 2 bases. The CDR3 runs to 17 residues. Germline V gene sequence: CDR1 SGHRS, CDR2 YFSETQ. CDR3 protein: CASSHPPGLAGPYEQYF. The CDR3, as DNA: TGCGCCAGCAGCCATCCCCCGGGACTAGCGGGACCCTACGAGCAGTACTTC.

The rearrangement links TRBV7-2 to TRBJ1-2; tentatively, D is TRBD1 (6 bases). The germline V gene encodes CDR1 SGHTA and CDR2 FQGNSA. This CDR3 spans 15 amino acids. V lost 5 bases and J 8 bases, leaving 21 bases between the germline ends. The CDR3 DNA follows: TGTGCCAGCAGCCGACGGGAGGGGGGAGTGGGAGGCTACACCTTC. It codes for CASSRREGGVGGYTF. Full variable domain (missing parts from reference TRBV7-2 and TRBJ1-2): GAGVSQSPSNKVTEKGKDVELRCDPISGHTALYWYRQSLGQGLEFLIYFQGNSAPDKSGLPSDRFSAERTGGSVSTLTIQRTQQEDSAVYLCASSRREGGVGGYTFGSGTRLTVV.

The chain has TRBV27 and TRBJ2-7; 9 bases line up with TRBD1. J was trimmed by 3 bases and V by 6 bases; bases with no gene match: 6. CDR3 length: 14 amino acids. Looked up from germline, CDR1 is MNHEY and CDR2 is SMNVEV (reference sequence). CDR3 DNA sequence: TGTGCCAGCAGCCTACAGGGGGCGGACTACGAGCAGTACTTC. The encoded protein is CASSLQGADYEQYF.

The rearrangement uses TRBV11-2 and TRBJ2-4; TRBD1 matches at 8 bases. CDR1 SGHAT and CDR2 FQNNGV come from the germline V gene. Trimming took 4 bases from V and 8 from J; bases not matched to a gene: 7. The CDR3 totals 14 residues. In nucleotides, the CDR3 is TGTGCCAGCAGCTCCCGGACAGGGTCGGACATTCAGTACTTC. Translation: CASSSRTGSDIQYF.

The chain joins TRBV19 to TRBJ2-7; TRBD1 matches 10 bases. J lost 2 bases, V lost 5 bases, and 9 bases had no gene match. The germline gives CDR1 LNHDA, CDR2 SQIVND (reference sequence). CDR3 size: 16 residues. The CDR3 nucleotides are TGTGCCAGTAGTGCCCTAGCCGGGACAGGGGCCTACGAGCAGTACTTC. It specifies CASSALAGTGAYEQYF.

The J gene is TRBJ1-1, the V gene TRBV27, with unresolved D. The CDR3 is made up of 16 amino acids. Trimming took off 0 bases at V and 1 base at J, with 12 bases between the two ends. Germline lookup yields CDR1 MNHEY and CDR2 SMNVEV (reference sequence). The CDR3 is CASSLSRGRSNTEAFF. CDR3 coding DNA: TGTGCCAGCAGTTTATCGAGAGGGAGGTCGAACACTGAAGCTTTCTTT.

V and J are TRBV14 and TRBJ2-7, with 8 bases fitting TRBD1. The CDR3 extends over 16 amino acids. Germline V gene sequence: CDR1 SGHDN, CDR2 FVKESK. The V segment lost 0 bases and the J segment 2 bases; nucleotides outside the gene matches: 6. CDR3 protein: CASSQEAAGGAYEQYF. In nucleotides, the CDR3 is TGTGCCAGCAGCCAAGAAGCCGCAGGGGGCGCCTACGAGCAGTACTTC. Variable domain in full (rest from reference TRBV14 and TRBJ2-7): EAGVTQFPSHSVIEKGQTVTLRCDPISGHDNLYWYRRVMGKEIKFLLHFVKESKQDESGMPNNRFLAERTGGTYSTLKVQPAELEDSGVYFCASSQEAAGGAYEQYFGPGTRLTVT.

The rearrangement links TRBV18 to TRBJ1-2, with D possibly TRBD1 on 6 matching bases. Germline-derived CDR1 and CDR2 are KGHSH and LQKENI. The CDR3 is made up of 15 amino acids. V was cut by 0 bases and J by 8 bases, with 16 bases left in between. The CDR3 DNA reads TGTGCCAGCTCACCACCTATGGGGGCCCGAGGAGGCTACACCTTC. Translating gives CASSPPMGARGGYTF.

This sequence joins TRBV30 and TRBJ1-5; D remains unclear. The germline V and J ends were trimmed by 2 bases and 4 bases, with 12 bases remaining between them. This CDR3 has 14 amino acids. Germline V gene data show CDR1 as GTSNPN and CDR2 as SVGIG (reference sequence). The CDR3 DNA follows: TGTGCCTGGAGTCAACAGCCGTTAAATCAGCCCCAGCATTTT. Protein: CAWSQQPLNQPQHF. Supplemented by reference TRBV30 and TRBJ1-5, the full variable domain reads SQTIHQWPATLVQPVGSPLSLECTVEGTSNPNLYWYRQAAGRGLQLLFYSVGIGQISSEVPQNLSASRPQDRQFILSSKKLLLSDSGFYLCAWSQQPLNQPQHFGDGTRLSIL.

This clone was counted a few times. The V and J genes are TRBV18 and TRBJ1-3; TRBD1 agrees at 10 bases. Per germline, CDR1 KGHSH and CDR2 LQKENI. The J segment lost 4 bases and the V segment lost 3 bases, leaving 6 bases of the junction unmatched. This CDR3 comprises 16 residues. CDR3 sequence: CASSPRQGAGGNTIYF. The CDR3, as DNA: TGTGCCAGCTCACCCCGACAGGGGGCTGGCGGAAACACCATATATTTT. The full variable domain, with the rest looked up from reference TRBV18 and TRBJ1-3, is NAGVMQNPRHLVRRRGQEARLRCSPMKGHSHVYWYRQLPEEGLKFMVYLQKENIIDESGMPKERFSAEFPKEGPSILRIQQVVRGDSAAYFCASSPRQGAGGNTIYFGEGSWLTVV.